What follows describes a single TCR beta chain. Its specificity is unknown. This may stem from a read error, because a much larger clone lies one nucleotide away. The data were taken from a study of blood T cells in healthy people across ages. With a J-beta primer mix and a sample-barcoded 5' primer, a second PCR ran about 7 to 12 cycles. Every cDNA molecule bore a tag from a template-switch adaptor containing 12 random nucleotides. TCRdb analysed the 5' RACE reads with MiXCR anew, one entry per CDR3 protein. Counted here are some 790,000 distinct CDR3 sequences, roughly 26% occurring once; the ten biggest clones make up about 18%. Each of the donors had 8 to 10 milliliters of peripheral blood drawn into EDTA-treated Vacutainer tubes. General study results and limits: Across the age range, TCR beta diversity per million T cells fell in a roughly linear way.

Sequencing was performed on blood. This clonotype was obtained from a woman aged 80 or over in good health.

The CDR3 DNA reads TGCGCCAGCAGTGGGTCGACCTGGGGGCGAGCAAGCTACACCTTC. Its protein is CASSGSTWGRASYTF. This sequence joins TRBV10-2 and TRBJ1-2; D might be TRBD1 (6 bases). The germline V gene encodes CDR1 WSHSY and CDR2 SAAADI. The CDR3 contains 15 residues. With 4 bases removed from V and 9 bases from J, the gap between germline ends came to 21 bases.